This paragraph reports one TCR beta chain. As processed by the authors: Amplified reference gene primers provided the basis for estimating nucleated cell counts. Produced via immunoSEQ multiplex PCR; TCRdb's table is partial and in-frame only. That table is the source of V, J and clone size, and D and trimming were worked out from the DNA. Among almost 95,000 clones, roughly 89% were seen once, and the ten largest hold 18%. This sample was included in a study of blood T cell repertoires in COVID-19. This CDR3 is 13 amino acids long. Germline CDR1 SGHAT, CDR2 FQNNGV. V lost 5 bases and J 5 bases, leaving 9 bases between the germline ends.

The clonotype originates from a woman aged 60-75 years with COVID-19, enrolled during active disease. Sequenced input: peripheral blood. The chain recombines TRBV11-2 with TRBJ2-2; D gene uncertain. Written as DNA, the CDR3 is TGTGCCAGCAGCATCGCCGGGACCGGGGAGCTGTTTTTT. Translation gives CASSIAGTGELFF.